These T cell receptor beta chains were read from a single sample in a study of T cell repertoires in cytomegalovirus infection. Each CDR3 protein gets one entry after TCRdb re-called the reads with MiXCR. Seen here are roughly 640,000 distinct CDR3 sequences, roughly 26% observed once, and the top ten hold 7.5% to 9%. Sequenced material: CD8+ T cells from PBMCs. These receptors were obtained from a human donor in good health (CMV status not recorded). Some clones in this sample may be carry-over from other donors' samples. Both conserved end residues are trimmed from each CDR3. Fields, in order: V gene, J gene, D gene, CDR3 protein. D genes are given only for firm matches.

>TRBV7-2|TRBJ2-3|.
ANSLGIYTPDTQY
>TRBV19|TRBJ2-2|.
ASTGPLKGVKGHLNTGELF
>TRBV4-1|TRBJ1-1|.
ASSQGGKQAF
>TRBV27|TRBJ2-7|.
ASRPDEAYEQY
>TRBV4-2|TRBJ1-4|.
ASSQSRFNEKLF
>TRBV27|TRBJ2-3|.
ASTRAGLTDTQY
>TRBV6-5|TRBJ2-2|TRBD1
ASFDRVNTGELF
>TRBV24-1|TRBJ2-7|TRBD2
ATSDRTSHEQY
>TRBV7-3|TRBJ1-6|TRBD1
VSSLTAGGNSPLH
>TRBV7-6|TRBJ2-3|TRBD2
ASRSSISGGAGGNTDTQY
>TRBV7-9|TRBJ1-1|.
ASSLGRGGTEAF
>TRBV7-6|TRBJ2-5|.
ASSSGDETVGETQY
>TRBV28|TRBJ2-3|TRBD2
ASSSGLAGFAGDTQY
>TRBV12-3/TRBV12-4|TRBJ1-4|.
ASSTTGTADIATNEKLF
>TRBV7-6|TRBJ2-3|.
ASSPGRTTTEQY
>TRBV7-9|TRBJ2-1|.
ATSSWGGSYNEQF
>TRBV20-1|TRBJ2-2|.
SARGGTLNTGELF
>TRBV10-3|TRBJ1-2|.
AIGGSGYGYT
>TRBV7-8|TRBJ2-3|.
ASSLLVTGTDTQY
>TRBV19|TRBJ2-3|TRBD1
ASSYPTGSGADTQY
>TRBV5-5|TRBJ1-1|.
ASSLRGEGTEAF
>TRBV29-1|TRBJ2-1|.
SARTAYNEQF
>TRBV13|TRBJ2-5|.
ASSGTGRQETQY
>TRBV12-3/TRBV12-4|TRBJ2-6|.
ASSLGFAGANVLT
>TRBV14|TRBJ1-1|TRBD1
ASSQGGRTGGDTEAF
>TRBV5-5|TRBJ2-1|TRBD2
ASLAGGLNEQF
>TRBV4-1|TRBJ1-6|TRBD1
ASSQTGGRDSPLH
>TRBV12-5|TRBJ2-7|.
ASGFPRY
>TRBV27|TRBJ2-1|.
ASSRYNPYNEQF
>TRBV25-1|TRBJ2-7|TRBD1
ASSARTGGDEQY
>TRBV10-3|TRBJ1-2|TRBD1
AITPTGGNYGYT
>TRBV28|TRBJ2-3|TRBD1
ASSLETGWDTQY
>TRBV4-2|TRBJ2-1|TRBD2
ASSQDRGGSEQF
>TRBV7-9|TRBJ2-1|.
ASSPQETPSYNEQF
>TRBV7-9|TRBJ2-1|.
ASSSTRGDEQF
>TRBV20-1|TRBJ2-3|TRBD2
SARNTSGGVSTDTQY
>TRBV4-1|TRBJ2-3|TRBD1
ASSQGRQGPTDTQY
>TRBV6-5|TRBJ1-1|.
ASSYGGSTEAF
>TRBV19|TRBJ2-1|TRBD1
ASSLGTGLGNEQF
>TRBV24-1|TRBJ2-2|.
ATSSATASTGELF
>TRBV7-2|TRBJ1-3|.
ASSLPGYHRNTIY
>TRBV20-1|TRBJ2-1|.
SARPRLHNEQF
>TRBV20-1|TRBJ2-1|TRBD1
SARDRGDRGRDEQF
>TRBV6-6|TRBJ2-1|.
ASIGLPYNEQF
>TRBV10-2|TRBJ2-7|.
ASGPRLYEQY
>TRBV28|TRBJ1-1|.
ASSLEGLGTEAF
>TRBV6-5|TRBJ2-3|TRBD2
ASSSLAGAFTDTQY
>TRBV5-1|TRBJ2-1|.
ASSLRTENEQF
>TRBV27|TRBJ2-3|.
ASSLEGITDTQY
>TRBV7-8|TRBJ1-1|.
ASSFSKGEQAF
>TRBV4-1|TRBJ2-1|.
ASSRGFNEQF
>TRBV10-1|TRBJ2-7|.
ASSEPVNSYEQY
>TRBV9|TRBJ1-4|.
ASSVQGNEKLF
>TRBV20-1|TRBJ1-5|.
SADLINQPQH
>TRBV7-9|TRBJ1-5|.
SSSQSGDPQH